This T cell receptor beta chain was observed in a study of blood T cell repertoires in COVID-19 (dated by TCRdb to the early 2020s). In terms of the full investigation: Samples covering the acute and convalescent phases of COVID-19 were provided by collaborators in the United States, Italy and Spain. The prospective study material was composed of cDNA or gDNA derived from T cells, B-cell-depleted T cells, or PBMCs. Subjects who had been exposed to COVID-19, were actively infected with it, or had recovered from it provided the deeply sampled blood TCRbeta repertoires that made up the dataset. The repertoires were made available in a free public database intended to serve as a resource for research on the immune response to SARS-CoV-2. The samples were drawn from the first 160 participants of the ongoing ImmuneRACE study and from 1,254 subjects provided by 6 global collaborators. Sample metadata almost always included a de-identified subject ID, COVID-19 status, age in years and sex. Where available, HLA class I and class II types were obtained from metadata supplied by the sample provider rather than from assay-based typing. The study at large found these results: How much clinical and demographic metadata was included differed by source and by participant, and the metadata was provided uncurated.

For this chain, trimming is 4 bases at the V end and 1 base at the J end, and the number of junction bases without a gene match is 5. The CDR3, cysteine through phenylalanine, is 15 amino acids long. Only the CDR3 part of the read is kept: 45 bases, read in frame from the first base. From the germline V gene (reference sequence), CDR1 is MNHNY and CDR2 is SVGAGI. The immunoSEQ Assay, a bias-controlled multiplex PCR, was used to amplify TCRbeta CDR3 regions from genomic DNA. In the original analysis: The number of nucleated cells in each sample was estimated from the amplification of reference gene primers within the assay. To quantify the absolute abundance of each unique TCRbeta CDR3 rearrangement, sequence reads were collapsed and filtered. For each sample, productive Simpson clonality was calculated by taking the square root of Simpson's diversity index across productive rearrangements. TCRdb took this table from immuneACCESS and kept in-frame rearrangements with V and J called. Such tables lack part of the clones; where checked against another copy, unresolved V genes explain under half of the gap, and the rest is unexplained. V and J calls and clone size are as listed in that table; D and trimming were resolved from the DNA. The sample records 250,000 to 300,000 clones, around 87% of which are singletons. Roughly 2.2% of the sample belongs to the ten largest clones.

Comment on this clone: The antigen it recognizes is unknown. The record has no base qualities; no much larger clone is one base away.

One collaborating source in Seattle enrolled patients while the patients were actively infected and followed the patients over time throughout the course of disease. Each collaborating institution followed its own protocols to collect whole blood in K2EDTA tubes. For TCRbeta analysis, collaborators shipped samples as frozen whole blood, isolated PBMCs, or DNA extracted from either of those sample types. The chain is encoded by TRBV6-6 joined to TRBJ2-5; 8 central nucleotides agree with TRBD2. Sequencing used peripheral blood. The clonotype was recovered from a woman in her sixties with COVID-19, enrolled during active disease. The CDR3 amino acid sequence is: CASSFLRGGQETQYF. The sequenced DNA is TGTGCCAGCAGTTTCCTCCGGGGGGGCCAAGAGACCCAGTACTTC.